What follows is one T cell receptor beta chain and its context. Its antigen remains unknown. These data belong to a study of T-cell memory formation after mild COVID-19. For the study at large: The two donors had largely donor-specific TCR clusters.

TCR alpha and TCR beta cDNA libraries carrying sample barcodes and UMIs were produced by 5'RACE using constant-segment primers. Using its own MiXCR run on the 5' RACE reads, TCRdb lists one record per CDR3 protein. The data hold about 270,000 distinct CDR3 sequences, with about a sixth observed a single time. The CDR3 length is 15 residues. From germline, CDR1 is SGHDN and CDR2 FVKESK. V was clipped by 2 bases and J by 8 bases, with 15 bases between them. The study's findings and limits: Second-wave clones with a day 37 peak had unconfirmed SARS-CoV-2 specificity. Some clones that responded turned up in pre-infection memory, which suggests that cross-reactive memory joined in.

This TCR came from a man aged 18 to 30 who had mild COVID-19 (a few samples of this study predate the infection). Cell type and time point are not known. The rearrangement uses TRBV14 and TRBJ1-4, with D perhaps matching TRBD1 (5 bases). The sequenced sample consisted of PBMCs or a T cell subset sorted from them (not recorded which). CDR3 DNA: TGTGCCAGCAGCCAACGGCTCGGTAACAGGGAAAAACTGTTTTTT. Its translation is CASSQRLGNREKLFF.